The subject of this entry is one T cell receptor beta chain. Antigen unknown. This CDR3 contains 18 residues. Germline CDR1 LGHNA, CDR2 YNFKEQ. V lost 1 base to trimming and J lost 7 bases; unmatched junction nucleotides: 10. These data are taken from a study of cytomegalovirus exposure and HLA in healthy donors. Findings of the study overall: In a later analysis, V- and J-gene trimming of beta chains associated with a DCLRE1C missense variant, replicated independently.

This PCR relied on a set of 60 Vbeta primers and 13 Jbeta primers. The authors' processing: There were 70 million to 95 million unique TCR beta chains by a later count, and some 12 million of them were shared. Profiling relied on immunoSEQ multiplex PCR, and the TCRdb table lists in-frame clones only, not all of them. V and J calls and clone size are copied from that table; D and trimming were computed from the DNA. The repertoire includes some 110,000 clones, more than 65% of them detected once, and around 0.95% sits in the top ten. The sequence derives from a woman aged 25 to 39 in good health and CMV-seronegative. The gene calls are TRBV4-2 and TRBJ2-1; 13 nucleotides match TRBD2. Sequencing was performed on PBMCs. CDR3 sequence (DNA): TGTGCCAGCAGCCAAGCCCCCTGGACTAGCGGGAGTTATAATGAGCAGTTCTTC. Translated, it gives CASSQAPWTSGSYNEQFF.